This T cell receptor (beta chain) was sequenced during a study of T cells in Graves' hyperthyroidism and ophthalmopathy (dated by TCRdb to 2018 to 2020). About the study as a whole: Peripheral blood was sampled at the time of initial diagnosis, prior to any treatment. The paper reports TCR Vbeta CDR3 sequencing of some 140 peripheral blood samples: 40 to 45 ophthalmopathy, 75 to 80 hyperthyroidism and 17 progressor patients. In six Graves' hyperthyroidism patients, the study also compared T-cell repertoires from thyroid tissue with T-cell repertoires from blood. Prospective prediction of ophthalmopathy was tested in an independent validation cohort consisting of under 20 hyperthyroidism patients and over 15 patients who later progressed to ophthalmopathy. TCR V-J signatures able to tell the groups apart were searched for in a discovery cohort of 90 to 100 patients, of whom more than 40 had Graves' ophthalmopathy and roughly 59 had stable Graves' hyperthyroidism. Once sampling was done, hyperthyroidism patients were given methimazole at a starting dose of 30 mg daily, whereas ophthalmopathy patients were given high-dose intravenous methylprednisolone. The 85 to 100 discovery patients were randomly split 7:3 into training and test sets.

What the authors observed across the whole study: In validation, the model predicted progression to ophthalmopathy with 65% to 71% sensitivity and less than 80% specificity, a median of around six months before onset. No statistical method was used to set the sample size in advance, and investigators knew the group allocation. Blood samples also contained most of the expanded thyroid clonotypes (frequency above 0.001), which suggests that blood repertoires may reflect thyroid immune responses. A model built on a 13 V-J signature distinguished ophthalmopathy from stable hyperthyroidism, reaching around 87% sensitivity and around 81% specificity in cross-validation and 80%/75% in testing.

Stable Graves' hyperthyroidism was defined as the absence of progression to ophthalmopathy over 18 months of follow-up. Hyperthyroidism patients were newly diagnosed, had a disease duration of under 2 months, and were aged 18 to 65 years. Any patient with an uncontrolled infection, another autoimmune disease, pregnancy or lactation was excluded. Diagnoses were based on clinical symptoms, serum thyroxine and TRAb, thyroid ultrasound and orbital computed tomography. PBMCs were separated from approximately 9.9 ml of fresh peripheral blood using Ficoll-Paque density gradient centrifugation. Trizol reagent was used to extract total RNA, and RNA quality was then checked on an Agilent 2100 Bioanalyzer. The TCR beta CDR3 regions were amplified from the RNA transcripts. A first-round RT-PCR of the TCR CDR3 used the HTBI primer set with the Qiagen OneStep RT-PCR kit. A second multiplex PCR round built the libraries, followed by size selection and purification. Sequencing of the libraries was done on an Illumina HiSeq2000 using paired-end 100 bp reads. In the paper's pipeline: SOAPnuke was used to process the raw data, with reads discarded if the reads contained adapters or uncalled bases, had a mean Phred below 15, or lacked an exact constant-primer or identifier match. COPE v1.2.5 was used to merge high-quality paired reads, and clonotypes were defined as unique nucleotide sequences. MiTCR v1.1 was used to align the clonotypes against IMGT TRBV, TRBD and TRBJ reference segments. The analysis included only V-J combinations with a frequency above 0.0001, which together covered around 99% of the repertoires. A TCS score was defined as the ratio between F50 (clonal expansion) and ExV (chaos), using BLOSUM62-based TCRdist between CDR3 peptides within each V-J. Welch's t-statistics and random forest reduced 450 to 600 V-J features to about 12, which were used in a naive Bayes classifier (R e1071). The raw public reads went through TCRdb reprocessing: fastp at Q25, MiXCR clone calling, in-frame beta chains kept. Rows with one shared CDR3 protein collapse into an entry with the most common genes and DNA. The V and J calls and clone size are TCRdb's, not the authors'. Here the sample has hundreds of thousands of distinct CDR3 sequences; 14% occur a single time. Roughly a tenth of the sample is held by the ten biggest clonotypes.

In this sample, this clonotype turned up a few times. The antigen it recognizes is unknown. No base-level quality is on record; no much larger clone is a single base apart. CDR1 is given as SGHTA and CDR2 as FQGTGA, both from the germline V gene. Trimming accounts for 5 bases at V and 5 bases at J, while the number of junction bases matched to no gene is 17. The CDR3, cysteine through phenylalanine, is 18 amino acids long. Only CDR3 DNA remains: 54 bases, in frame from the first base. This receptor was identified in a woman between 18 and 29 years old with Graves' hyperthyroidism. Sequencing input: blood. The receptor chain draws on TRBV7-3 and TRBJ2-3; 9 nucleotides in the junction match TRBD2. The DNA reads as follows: TGTGCCAGCAGCCCGGGGGCTTTAGGCGGGAGGGCCGGAGATACGCAGTATTTT. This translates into CASSPGALGGRAGDTQYF.